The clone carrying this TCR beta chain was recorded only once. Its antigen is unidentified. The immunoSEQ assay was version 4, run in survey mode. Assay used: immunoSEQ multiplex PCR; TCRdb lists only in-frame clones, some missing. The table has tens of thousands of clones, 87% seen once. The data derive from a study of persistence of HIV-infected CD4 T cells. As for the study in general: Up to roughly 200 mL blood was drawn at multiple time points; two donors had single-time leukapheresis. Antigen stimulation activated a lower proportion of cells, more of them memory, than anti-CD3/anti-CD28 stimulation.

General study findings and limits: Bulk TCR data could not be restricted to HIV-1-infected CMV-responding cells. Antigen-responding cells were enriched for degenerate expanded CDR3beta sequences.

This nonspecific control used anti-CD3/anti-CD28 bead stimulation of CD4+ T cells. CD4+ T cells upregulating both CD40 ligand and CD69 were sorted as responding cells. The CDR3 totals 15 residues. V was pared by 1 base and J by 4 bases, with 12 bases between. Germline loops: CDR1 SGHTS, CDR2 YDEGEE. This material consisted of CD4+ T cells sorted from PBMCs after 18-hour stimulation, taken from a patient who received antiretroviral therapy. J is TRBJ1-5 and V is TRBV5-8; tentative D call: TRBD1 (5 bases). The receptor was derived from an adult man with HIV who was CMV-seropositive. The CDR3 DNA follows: TGTGCCAGCAGCTTGACAAGGGGCGGGAATCAGCCCCAGCATTTT. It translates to CASSLTRGGNQPQHF.